This T cell receptor beta chain was sequenced during a study of cytomegalovirus exposure and HLA in healthy donors. Study outcomes and limitations: There were over 150 TCR beta chains listed as cytomegalovirus-associated. Accounts indicate the classifier identified cytomegalovirus status with strong specificity and sensitivity. There were a few CMV-associated chains whose specificity for CMV antigens was confirmed in vitro. The majority of TCR sequences were rare, yet some public TCRs appeared in many donors.

CDR1 MNHEY and CDR2 SVGAGI come from the germline V gene. The CDR3 runs 15 residues. After removal of 2 bases from V and 6 bases from J, the junction contained 10 bases not matched to a gene. Concerning this clone: Its antigen remains unidentified.

Clones were read by immunoSEQ multiplex PCR, and TCRdb kept only the in-frame ones, dropping some. In the table there are about 280,000 clones, approximately 88% of which are singletons. The sequence was collected from a woman in her late teens or twenties in good health and CMV-seronegative. The sequenced sample consisted of PBMCs. The V gene is TRBV6-5, the J gene TRBJ2-7; 7 positions agree with TRBD1. Written as DNA, the CDR3 is TGTGCCAGCAGTTACGCTACCCCGGGACAGACCGAGCAGTACTTC. This codes for CASSYATPGQTEQYF.